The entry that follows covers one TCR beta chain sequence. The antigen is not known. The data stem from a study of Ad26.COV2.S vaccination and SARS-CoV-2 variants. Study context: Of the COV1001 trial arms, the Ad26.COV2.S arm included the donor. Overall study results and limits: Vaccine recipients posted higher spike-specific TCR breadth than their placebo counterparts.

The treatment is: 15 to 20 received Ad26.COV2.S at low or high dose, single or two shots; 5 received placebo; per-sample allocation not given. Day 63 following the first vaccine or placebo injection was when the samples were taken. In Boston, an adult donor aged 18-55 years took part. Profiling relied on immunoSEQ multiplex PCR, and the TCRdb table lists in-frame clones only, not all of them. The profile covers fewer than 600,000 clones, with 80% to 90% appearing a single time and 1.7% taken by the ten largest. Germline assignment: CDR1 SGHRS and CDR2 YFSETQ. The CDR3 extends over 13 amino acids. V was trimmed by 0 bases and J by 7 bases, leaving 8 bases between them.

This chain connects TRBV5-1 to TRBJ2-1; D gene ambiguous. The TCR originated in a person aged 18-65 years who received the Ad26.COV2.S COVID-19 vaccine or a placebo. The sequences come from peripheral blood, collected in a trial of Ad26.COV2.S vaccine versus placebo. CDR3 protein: CASSLGGANEQFF. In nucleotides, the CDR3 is TGCGCCAGCAGCTTGGGCGGCGCAAATGAGCAGTTCTTC.